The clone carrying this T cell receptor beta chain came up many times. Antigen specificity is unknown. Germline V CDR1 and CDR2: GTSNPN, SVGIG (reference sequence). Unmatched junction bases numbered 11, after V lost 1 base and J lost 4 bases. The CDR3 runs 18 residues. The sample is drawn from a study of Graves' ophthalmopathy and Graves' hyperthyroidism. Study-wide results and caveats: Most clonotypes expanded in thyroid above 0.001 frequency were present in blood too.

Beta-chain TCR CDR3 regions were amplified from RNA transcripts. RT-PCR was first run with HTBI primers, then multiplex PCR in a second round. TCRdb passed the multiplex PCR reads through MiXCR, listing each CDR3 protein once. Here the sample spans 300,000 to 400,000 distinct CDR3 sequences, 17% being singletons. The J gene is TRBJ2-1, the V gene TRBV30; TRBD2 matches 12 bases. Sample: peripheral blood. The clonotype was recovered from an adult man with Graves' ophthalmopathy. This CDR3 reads CAWSGLAGGPWLYNEQFF. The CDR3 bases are TGTGCCTGGAGTGGTCTAGCGGGAGGGCCCTGGCTATACAATGAGCAGTTCTTC.